This record looks at one TCR beta chain sequence and its context. One end of the junction fails to match germline, which may point to a read error. The sample is drawn from a study of cytomegalovirus exposure and HLA in healthy donors. PCR was performed using 60 Vbeta and 13 Jbeta primers. Profiling relied on immunoSEQ multiplex PCR, and the TCRdb table lists in-frame clones only, not all of them. The table shows around 130,000 clones, with approximately 80% occurring only once. This CDR3 region has 15 residues. The V gene's germline CDR1 is SEHNR and CDR2 FQNEAQ (reference sequence). This TCR was recovered from a human donor in good health. The sample was PBMCs. This chain connects TRBV7-9 to TRBJ1-5; no definite D call. The DNA of the CDR3 is TGTTCCAGCAGCTACGCGGGATTGGGCAATCAGCCCCAGCATTTT. The encoded protein is CSSSYAGLGNQPQHF.